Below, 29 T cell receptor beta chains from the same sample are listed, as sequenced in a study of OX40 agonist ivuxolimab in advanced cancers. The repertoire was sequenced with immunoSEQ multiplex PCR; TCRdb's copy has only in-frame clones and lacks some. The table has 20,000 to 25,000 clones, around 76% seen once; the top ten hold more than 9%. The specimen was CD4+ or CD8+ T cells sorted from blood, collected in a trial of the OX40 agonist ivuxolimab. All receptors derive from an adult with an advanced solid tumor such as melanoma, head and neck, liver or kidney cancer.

The CDR3 DNA reads TGTGCCAGCAGCTTAGATTTCGGTATCGGGGGTGAGCAGTTCTTC. This codes for CASSLDFGIGGEQFF. The chain is built from TRBV11-2 and TRBJ2-1; D is possibly TRBD2 (6 bases). V lost 0 bases and J lost 9, with 15 bases in between. The CDR3 has 15 amino acids. Germline V lookup: CDR1 SGHAT, CDR2 FQNNGV.

CDR3 loop: CATSRDPTTTQYF. The CDR3 DNA reads as TGTGCCACCAGCAGAGACCCCACTACGACCCAGTACTTC. The chain joins TRBV15 to TRBJ2-5, with no clear D. The CDR3 runs 13 residues. Germline V CDR1 and CDR2: LNHNV, YYDKDF (reference sequence). With 0 bases removed from V and 7 bases from J, the gap between germline ends came to 9 bases.

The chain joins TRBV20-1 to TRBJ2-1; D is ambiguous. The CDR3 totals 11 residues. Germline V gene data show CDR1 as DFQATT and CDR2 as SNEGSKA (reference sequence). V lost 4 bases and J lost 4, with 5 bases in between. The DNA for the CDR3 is TGCAGTGCTACCAATTACAATGAGCAGTTCTTC. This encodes CSATNYNEQFF.

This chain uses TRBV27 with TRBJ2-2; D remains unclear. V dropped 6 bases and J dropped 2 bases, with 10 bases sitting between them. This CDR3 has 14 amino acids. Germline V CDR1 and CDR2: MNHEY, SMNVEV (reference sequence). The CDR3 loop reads CASRRISNTGELFF. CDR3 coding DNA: TGTGCCAGCAGGAGGATATCCAACACCGGGGAGCTGTTTTTT.

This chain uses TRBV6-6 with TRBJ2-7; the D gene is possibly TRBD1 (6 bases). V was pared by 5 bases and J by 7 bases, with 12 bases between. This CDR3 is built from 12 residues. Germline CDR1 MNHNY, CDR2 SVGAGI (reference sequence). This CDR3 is CASSIPQGEQYF. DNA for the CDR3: TGTGCCAGCAGTATCCCCCAGGGGGAGCAGTACTTC.

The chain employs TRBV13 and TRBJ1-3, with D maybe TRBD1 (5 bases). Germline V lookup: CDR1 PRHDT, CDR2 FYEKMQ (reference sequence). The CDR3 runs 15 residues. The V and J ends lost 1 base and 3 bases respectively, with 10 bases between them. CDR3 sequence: CASSLVLGDGNTIYF. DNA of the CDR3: TGTGCCAGCAGCTTAGTTTTAGGGGATGGAAACACCATATATTTT. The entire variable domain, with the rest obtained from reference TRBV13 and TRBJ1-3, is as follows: AAGVIQSPRHLIKEKRETATLKCYPIPRHDTVYWYQQGPGQDPQFLISFYEKMQSDKGSIPDRFSAQQFSDYHSELNMSSLELGDSALYFCASSLVLGDGNTIYFGEGSWLTVV.

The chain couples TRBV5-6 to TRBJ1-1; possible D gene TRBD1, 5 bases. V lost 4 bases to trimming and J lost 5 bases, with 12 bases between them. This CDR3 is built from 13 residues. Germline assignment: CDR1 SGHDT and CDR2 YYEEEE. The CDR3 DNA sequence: TGTGCCAGCAGCGGAGGGGAATGGACTGAAGCTTTCTTT. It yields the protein CASSGGEWTEAFF.

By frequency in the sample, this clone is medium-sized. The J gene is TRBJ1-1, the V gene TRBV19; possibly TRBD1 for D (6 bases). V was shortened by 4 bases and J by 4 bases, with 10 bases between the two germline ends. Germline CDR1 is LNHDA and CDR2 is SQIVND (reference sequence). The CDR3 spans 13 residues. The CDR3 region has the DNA TGTGCCAGTAGTACCAGGGGAAGCACTGAAGCTTTCTTT. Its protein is CASSTRGSTEAFF.

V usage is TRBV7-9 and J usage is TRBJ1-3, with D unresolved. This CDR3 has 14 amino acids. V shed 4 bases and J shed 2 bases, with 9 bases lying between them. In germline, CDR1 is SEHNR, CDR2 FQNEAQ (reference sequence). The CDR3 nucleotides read TGTGCCAGCAGCTCAGAGGTCACTGGAAACACCATATATTTT. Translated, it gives CASSSEVTGNTIYF.

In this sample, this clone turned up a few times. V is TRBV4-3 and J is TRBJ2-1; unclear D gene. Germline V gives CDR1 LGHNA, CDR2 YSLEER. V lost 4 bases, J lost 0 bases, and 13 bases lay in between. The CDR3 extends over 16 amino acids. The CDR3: CASSRQLGISYNEQFF. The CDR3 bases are TGCGCCAGCAGCCGTCAGTTGGGTATCTCCTACAATGAGCAGTTCTTC.

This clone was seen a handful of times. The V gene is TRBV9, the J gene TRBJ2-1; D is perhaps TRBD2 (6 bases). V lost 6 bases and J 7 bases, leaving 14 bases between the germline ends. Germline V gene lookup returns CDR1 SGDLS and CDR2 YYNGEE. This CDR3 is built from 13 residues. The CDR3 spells CASNRGTENEQFF. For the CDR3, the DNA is TGTGCCAGCAACCGGGGGACGGAAAATGAGCAGTTCTTC.

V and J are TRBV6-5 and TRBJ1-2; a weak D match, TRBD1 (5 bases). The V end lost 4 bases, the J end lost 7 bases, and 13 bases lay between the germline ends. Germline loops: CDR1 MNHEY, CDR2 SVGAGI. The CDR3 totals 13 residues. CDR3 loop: CASSFGDPPGYTF. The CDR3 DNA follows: TGTGCCAGCAGTTTCGGGGACCCCCCTGGCTACACCTTC.

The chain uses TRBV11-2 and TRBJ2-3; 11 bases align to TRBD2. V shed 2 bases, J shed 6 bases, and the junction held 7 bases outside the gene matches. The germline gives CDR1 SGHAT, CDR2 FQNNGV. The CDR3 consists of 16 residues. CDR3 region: CASSLISGGAWDTQYF. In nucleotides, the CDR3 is TGTGCCAGCAGCTTAATTAGCGGGGGGGCCTGGGATACGCAGTATTTT.

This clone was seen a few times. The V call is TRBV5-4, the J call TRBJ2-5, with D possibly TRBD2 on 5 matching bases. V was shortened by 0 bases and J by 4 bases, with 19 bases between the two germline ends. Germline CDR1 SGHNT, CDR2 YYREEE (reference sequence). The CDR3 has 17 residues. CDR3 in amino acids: CASSLAASGRGLETQYF. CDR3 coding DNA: TGTGCCAGCAGCTTGGCCGCGTCAGGTAGAGGGTTAGAGACCCAGTACTTC.

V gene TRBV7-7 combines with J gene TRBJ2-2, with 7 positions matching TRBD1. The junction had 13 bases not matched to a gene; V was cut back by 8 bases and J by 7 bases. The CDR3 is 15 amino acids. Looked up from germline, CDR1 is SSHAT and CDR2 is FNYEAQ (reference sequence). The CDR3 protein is CASEPHRGSGGELFF. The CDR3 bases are TGTGCCAGCGAGCCCCACAGGGGAAGTGGCGGGGAGCTGTTTTTT.

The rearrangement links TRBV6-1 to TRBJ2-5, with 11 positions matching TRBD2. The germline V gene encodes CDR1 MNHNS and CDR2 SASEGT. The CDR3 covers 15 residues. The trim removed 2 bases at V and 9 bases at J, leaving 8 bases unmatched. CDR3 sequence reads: CASSEHGLAGGPQYF. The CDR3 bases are TGTGCCAGCAGTGAACACGGGCTAGCGGGGGGTCCCCAGTACTTC.

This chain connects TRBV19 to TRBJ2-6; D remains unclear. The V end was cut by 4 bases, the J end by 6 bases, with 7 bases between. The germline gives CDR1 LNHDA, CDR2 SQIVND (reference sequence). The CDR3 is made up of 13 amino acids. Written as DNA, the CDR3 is TGTGCCAGTAGTACGAATACGGCCAACGTCCTGACTTTC. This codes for CASSTNTANVLTF. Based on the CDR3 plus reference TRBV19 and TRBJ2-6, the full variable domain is DGGITQSPKYLFRKEGQNVTLSCEQNLNHDAMYWYRQDPGQGLRLIYYSQIVNDFQKGDIAEGYSVSREKKESFPLTVTSAQKNPTAFYLCASSTNTANVLTFGAGSRLTVL.

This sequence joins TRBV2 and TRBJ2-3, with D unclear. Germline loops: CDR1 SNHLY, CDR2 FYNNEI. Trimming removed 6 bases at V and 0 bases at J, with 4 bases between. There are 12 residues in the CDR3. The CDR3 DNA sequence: TGTGCCAGCAGCACTAGCACAGATACGCAGTATTTT. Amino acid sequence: CASSTSTDTQYF.

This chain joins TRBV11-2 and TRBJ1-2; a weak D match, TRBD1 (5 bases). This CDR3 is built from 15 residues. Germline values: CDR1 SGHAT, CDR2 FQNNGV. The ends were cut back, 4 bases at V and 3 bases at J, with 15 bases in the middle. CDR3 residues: CASSWGGESYYGYTF. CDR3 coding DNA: TGTGCCAGCAGCTGGGGGGGAGAATCGTACTATGGCTACACCTTC.

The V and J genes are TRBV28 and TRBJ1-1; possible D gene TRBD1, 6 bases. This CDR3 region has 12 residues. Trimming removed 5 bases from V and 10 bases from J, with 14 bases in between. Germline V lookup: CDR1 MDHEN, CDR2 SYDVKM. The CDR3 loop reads CASSTGSLRAFF. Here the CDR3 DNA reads TGTGCCAGCAGTACAGGGTCGCTCAGAGCTTTCTTT.

This chain's CDR3 is CASSQMSGNEQFF. CDR3 DNA: TGTGCCAGCAGCCAAATGTCAGGGAATGAGCAGTTCTTC. The V gene is TRBV14, the J gene TRBJ2-1, with D possibly being TRBD1 (5 bases). CDR1 and CDR2 from the germline V gene are SGHDN and FVKESK. V lost 2 bases and J lost 7, with 9 bases in between. The CDR3 loop spans 13 amino acids.

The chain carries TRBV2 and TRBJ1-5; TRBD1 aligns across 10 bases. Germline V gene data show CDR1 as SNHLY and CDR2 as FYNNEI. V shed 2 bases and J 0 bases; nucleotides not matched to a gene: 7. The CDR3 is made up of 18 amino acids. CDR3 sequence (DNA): TGTGCCAGCAGTGAAAGGGACAGGGGCCTCTATAGCAATCAGCCCCAGCATTTT. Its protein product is CASSERDRGLYSNQPQHF.

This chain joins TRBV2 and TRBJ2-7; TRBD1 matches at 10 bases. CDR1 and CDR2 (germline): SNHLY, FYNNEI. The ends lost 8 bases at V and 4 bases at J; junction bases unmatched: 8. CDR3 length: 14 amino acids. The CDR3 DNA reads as TGTGCCAGCCTCCGGGACAGGGGTCGGTACGAGCAGTACTTC. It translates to CASLRDRGRYEQYF.

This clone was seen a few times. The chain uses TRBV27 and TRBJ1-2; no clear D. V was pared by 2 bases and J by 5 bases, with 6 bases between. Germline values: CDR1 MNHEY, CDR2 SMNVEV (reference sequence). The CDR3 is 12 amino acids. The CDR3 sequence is CASSLQGYGYTF. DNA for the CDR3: TGTGCCAGCAGTTTACAAGGGTATGGCTACACCTTC.

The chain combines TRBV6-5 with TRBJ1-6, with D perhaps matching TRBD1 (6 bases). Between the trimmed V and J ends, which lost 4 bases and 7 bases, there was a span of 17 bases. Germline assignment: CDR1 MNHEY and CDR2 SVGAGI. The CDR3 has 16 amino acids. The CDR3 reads CASSSWGREENSPLHF. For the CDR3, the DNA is TGTGCCAGCAGTTCCTGGGGGCGCGAAGAGAATTCACCCCTCCACTTT.

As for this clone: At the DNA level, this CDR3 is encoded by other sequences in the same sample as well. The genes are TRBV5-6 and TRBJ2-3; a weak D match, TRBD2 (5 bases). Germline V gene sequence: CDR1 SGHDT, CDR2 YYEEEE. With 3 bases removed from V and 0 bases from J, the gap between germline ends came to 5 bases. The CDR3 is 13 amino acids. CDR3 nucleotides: TGTGCCAGCAGCTGGACTAGCACAGATACGCAGTATTTT. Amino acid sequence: CASSWTSTDTQYF.

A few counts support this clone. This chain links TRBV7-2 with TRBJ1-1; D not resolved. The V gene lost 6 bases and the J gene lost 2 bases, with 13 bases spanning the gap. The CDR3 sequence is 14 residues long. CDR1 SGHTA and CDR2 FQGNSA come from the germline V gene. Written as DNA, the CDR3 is TGTGCCAGCAGATTCGACGGGAGTAACACTGAAGCTTTCTTT. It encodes CASRFDGSNTEAFF. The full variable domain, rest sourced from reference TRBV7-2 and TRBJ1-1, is GAGVSQSPSNKVTEKGKDVELRCDPISGHTALYWYRQSLGQGLEFLIYFQGNSAPDKSGLPSDRFSAERTGGSVSTLTIQRTQQEDSAVYLCASRFDGSNTEAFFGQGTRLTVV.

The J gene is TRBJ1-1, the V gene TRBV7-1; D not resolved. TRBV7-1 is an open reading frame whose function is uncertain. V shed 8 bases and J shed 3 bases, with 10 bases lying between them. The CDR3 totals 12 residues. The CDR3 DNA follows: TGTGCCAGCGGAAGACGGGACACTGAAGCTTTCTTT. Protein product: CASGRRDTEAFF.

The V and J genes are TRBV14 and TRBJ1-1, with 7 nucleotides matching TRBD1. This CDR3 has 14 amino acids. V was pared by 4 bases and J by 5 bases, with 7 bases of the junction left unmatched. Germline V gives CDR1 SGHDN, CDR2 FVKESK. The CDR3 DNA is TGTGCCAGCAGCCTCGGGGCAGGGGGGACTGAAGCTTTCTTT. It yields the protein CASSLGAGGTEAFF.